The rows below give T cell receptor beta chains drawn from one sample of a study of blood T cell repertoires in COVID-19. Clones were sequenced by immunoSEQ multiplex PCR, and TCRdb holds only the in-frame ones, with some missing. The repertoire holds roughly 100,000 clones, roughly 80% seen once, with roughly 14% in the top ten. What was sequenced was peripheral blood. The source is an elderly woman with acute or convalescent COVID-19. CDR3s include the opening cysteine and the closing phenylalanine or tryptophan. A D gene is named only where the DNA matches it firmly. The size of a clone is reported for some rows only, either as once, few or many, or as a class for expanded clones.

d_call: .; j_call: TRBJ2-5; v_call: TRBV5-1; clone_size: few; cdr3_aa: CASSEVGQETQYF; cdr3_nt: TGCGCCAGCAGCGAGGTTGGGCAAGAGACCCAGTACTTC
d_call: .; j_call: TRBJ1-5; v_call: TRBV7-2; clone_size: .; cdr3_aa: CASSYRAGDQPQHF; cdr3_nt: TGTGCCAGCAGCTATCGGGCAGGGGATCAGCCCCAGCATTTT
d_call: TRBD1; j_call: TRBJ2-1; v_call: TRBV4-1; clone_size: .; cdr3_aa: CASSQGTGSIEQFF; cdr3_nt: TGCGCCAGCAGCCAAGGGACAGGGAGCATTGAGCAGTTCTTC
d_call: TRBD2; j_call: TRBJ2-3; v_call: TRBV29-1; clone_size: .; cdr3_aa: CSASGTSGAGQYF; cdr3_nt: TGCAGCGCTTCCGGGACTAGCGGGGCAGGGCAGTATTTT
d_call: TRBD1; j_call: TRBJ2-2; v_call: TRBV2; clone_size: .; cdr3_aa: CASSVDRVNTGELFF; cdr3_nt: TGTGCCAGCAGTGTTGACAGGGTTAACACCGGGGAGCTGTTTTTT
d_call: .; j_call: TRBJ1-1; v_call: TRBV27; clone_size: .; cdr3_aa: CASSLRGKSLGEAFF; cdr3_nt: TGTGCCAGCAGTTTACGGGGGAAGTCGCTTGGTGAAGCTTTCTTT
d_call: TRBD2; j_call: TRBJ2-7; v_call: TRBV5-4; clone_size: .; cdr3_aa: CASSVLAGTYEQYF; cdr3_nt: TGTGCCAGCAGCGTACTAGCGGGAACCTACGAGCAGTACTTC
d_call: .; j_call: TRBJ2-1; v_call: TRBV2; clone_size: .; cdr3_aa: CASSYAGPFEQFF; cdr3_nt: TGTGCCAGCAGTTACGCGGGACCCTTCGAGCAGTTCTTC
d_call: .; j_call: TRBJ2-5; v_call: TRBV5-1; clone_size: .; cdr3_aa: CASSLSSSAETQYF; cdr3_nt: TGCGCCAGCAGCTTATCATCTAGTGCCGAGACCCAGTACTTC
d_call: .; j_call: TRBJ2-5; v_call: TRBV9; clone_size: once; cdr3_aa: CASSVASQGRETQYF; cdr3_nt: TGTGCCAGCAGCGTAGCCTCCCAGGGTCGCGAGACCCAGTACTTC
d_call: .; j_call: TRBJ1-2; v_call: TRBV2; clone_size: once; cdr3_aa: CASSGRPADYGYTF; cdr3_nt: TGTGCCAGCAGCGGCCGCCCCGCGGACTATGGCTACACCTTC
d_call: TRBD1; j_call: TRBJ2-7; v_call: TRBV7-9; clone_size: few; cdr3_aa: CASSPGTGLYEQYF; cdr3_nt: TGTGCCAGCAGCCCCGGGACAGGGCTCTACGAGCAGTACTTC
d_call: .; j_call: TRBJ1-4; v_call: TRBV12-5; clone_size: .; cdr3_aa: CASGLGYREKLFF; cdr3_nt: TGTGCTAGTGGTTTGGGATACAGAGAAAAACTGTTTTTT
d_call: .; j_call: TRBJ1-1; v_call: TRBV28; clone_size: .; cdr3_aa: CASSTIGTIMAEAFF; cdr3_nt: TGTGCCAGCAGTACAATCGGGACAATTATGGCTGAAGCTTTCTTT
d_call: .; j_call: TRBJ1-1; v_call: TRBV7-9; clone_size: .; cdr3_aa: CASSLVRGFFMNTEAFF; cdr3_nt: TGTGCCAGCAGCTTGGTCAGGGGATTTTTCATGAACACTGAAGCTTTCTTT
d_call: .; j_call: TRBJ2-1; v_call: TRBV5-4; clone_size: few; cdr3_aa: CASSSGTPSYNEQFF; cdr3_nt: TGTGCCAGCAGCTCCGGGACTCCATCCTACAATGAGCAGTTCTTC
d_call: TRBD1; j_call: TRBJ1-1; v_call: TRBV28; clone_size: .; cdr3_aa: CASSRQGIRTEAFF; cdr3_nt: TGTGCCAGCAGCCGACAGGGGATCAGGACTGAAGCTTTCTTT
d_call: TRBD2; j_call: TRBJ2-5; v_call: TRBV5-1; clone_size: few; cdr3_aa: CASSSSGRPYQETQYF; cdr3_nt: TGCGCCAGCAGCTCCAGCGGGAGGCCATACCAAGAGACCCAGTACTTC
d_call: .; j_call: TRBJ1-3; v_call: TRBV18; clone_size: .; cdr3_aa: CASSPSSRSNSGNTIYF; cdr3_nt: TGTGCCAGCTCACCTTCCTCCCGGAGTAACTCTGGAAACACCATATATTTT
d_call: .; j_call: TRBJ2-6; v_call: TRBV11-2; clone_size: .; cdr3_aa: CASSNLFSGANVLTF; cdr3_nt: TGTGCCAGCAGCAACCTATTCTCTGGGGCCAACGTCCTGACTTTC
d_call: .; j_call: TRBJ1-1; v_call: TRBV5-1; clone_size: .; cdr3_aa: CASSLGTVQTEAFF; cdr3_nt: TGCGCCAGCAGCTTGGGGACAGTGCAGACTGAAGCTTTCTTT
d_call: TRBD2; j_call: TRBJ2-3; v_call: TRBV11-3; clone_size: .; cdr3_aa: CASSRYFSGRADTQYF; cdr3_nt: TGTGCCAGCAGCCGTTATTTTAGCGGGAGAGCAGATACGCAGTATTTT
d_call: TRBD2; j_call: TRBJ2-2; v_call: TRBV7-9; clone_size: .; cdr3_aa: CASSFGLAGANTGELFF; cdr3_nt: TGTGCCAGCAGCTTCGGACTAGCGGGAGCCAACACCGGGGAGCTGTTTTTT
d_call: TRBD1; j_call: TRBJ1-5; v_call: TRBV15; clone_size: .; cdr3_aa: CATSRGVDRGEQPQHF; cdr3_nt: TGTGCCACCAGCAGAGGGGTTGACAGGGGGGAACAGCCCCAGCATTTT
d_call: .; j_call: TRBJ1-1; v_call: TRBV15; clone_size: .; cdr3_aa: CATSRDRANTEAFF; cdr3_nt: TGTGCCACCAGCAGAGATCGCGCCAACACTGAAGCTTTCTTT
d_call: TRBD2; j_call: TRBJ2-2; v_call: TRBV11-3; clone_size: .; cdr3_aa: CASSLDHSGMNTGELFF; cdr3_nt: TGTGCCAGCAGCTTAGACCATAGCGGGATGAACACCGGGGAGCTGTTTTTT
d_call: .; j_call: TRBJ2-6; v_call: TRBV19; clone_size: .; cdr3_aa: CASRRQQYGANVLTF; cdr3_nt: TGTGCCAGTAGACGACAGCAGTATGGGGCCAACGTCCTGACTTTC
d_call: .; j_call: TRBJ1-1; v_call: TRBV13; clone_size: .; cdr3_aa: CASSVGHLNTEAFF; cdr3_nt: TGTGCCAGCAGCGTCGGACACCTAAACACTGAAGCTTTCTTT
d_call: TRBD1; j_call: TRBJ2-7; v_call: TRBV2; clone_size: few; cdr3_aa: CASRLQGEPTYEQYF; cdr3_nt: TGTGCCAGCAGGCTACAGGGGGAACCTACCTACGAGCAGTACTTC
d_call: TRBD2; j_call: TRBJ2-1; v_call: TRBV24-1; clone_size: .; cdr3_aa: CATSGLPGLAGGGSYNEQFF; cdr3_nt: TGTGCCACCAGTGGTTTACCGGGACTAGCGGGAGGAGGTTCCTACAATGAGCAGTTCTTC
d_call: TRBD2; j_call: TRBJ2-1; v_call: TRBV4-3; clone_size: .; cdr3_aa: CASSPLGTSGRSEQFF; cdr3_nt: TGCGCCAGCAGCCCTCTTGGGACTAGCGGGAGGAGTGAGCAGTTCTTC
d_call: .; j_call: TRBJ1-1; v_call: TRBV3-1/TRBV3-2; clone_size: .; cdr3_aa: CASSQEGRAEAFF; cdr3_nt: TGTGCCAGCAGCCAAGAGGGCAGGGCTGAAGCTTTCTTT
d_call: TRBD1; j_call: TRBJ2-1; v_call: TRBV7-9; clone_size: .; cdr3_aa: CASSRDRGNYNEQFF; cdr3_nt: TGTGCCAGCAGCCGTGACAGGGGAAACTACAATGAGCAGTTCTTC
d_call: .; j_call: TRBJ1-5; v_call: TRBV19; clone_size: once; cdr3_aa: CASSLGQLNQPQHF; cdr3_nt: TGTGCCAGTAGTCTAGGACAGCTTAATCAGCCCCAGCATTTT
d_call: .; j_call: TRBJ1-5; v_call: TRBV18; clone_size: once; cdr3_aa: CASSLGRNQPQHF; cdr3_nt: TGTGCCAGCTCCCTCGGTCGCAATCAGCCCCAGCATTTT
d_call: TRBD1; j_call: TRBJ1-2; v_call: TRBV4-1; clone_size: .; cdr3_aa: CASSQDRDRGSGGYTF; cdr3_nt: TGCGCCAGCAGCCAAGATAGAGACAGGGGGTCGGGCGGCTACACCTTC
d_call: .; j_call: TRBJ2-7; v_call: TRBV5-1; clone_size: .; cdr3_aa: CASSYTGLSYEQYF; cdr3_nt: TGCGCCAGCAGTTATACAGGGTTGTCCTACGAGCAGTACTTC
d_call: .; j_call: TRBJ1-1; v_call: TRBV6-5; clone_size: .; cdr3_aa: CASRATVNTEAFF; cdr3_nt: TGTGCCAGCAGAGCGACAGTGAACACTGAAGCTTTCTTT
d_call: TRBD2; j_call: TRBJ2-5; v_call: TRBV6-5; clone_size: few; cdr3_aa: CASKREPAGETQYF; cdr3_nt: TGTGCCAGCAAGCGGGAGCCGGCGGGAGAGACCCAGTACTTC
d_call: TRBD2; j_call: TRBJ2-2; v_call: TRBV18; clone_size: .; cdr3_aa: CASSPTLAATGELFF; cdr3_nt: TGTGCCAGCTCACCAACCCTAGCGGCCACCGGGGAGCTGTTTTTT
d_call: .; j_call: TRBJ2-3; v_call: TRBV10-3; clone_size: once; cdr3_aa: CAISESQGGDTQYF; cdr3_nt: TGTGCCATCAGTGAGTCGCAGGGTGGAGATACGCAGTATTTT
d_call: .; j_call: TRBJ1-1; v_call: TRBV11-3; clone_size: .; cdr3_aa: CASSPLRGALNTEAFF; cdr3_nt: TGTGCCAGCAGCCCCTTGCGCGGGGCGTTGAACACTGAAGCTTTCTTT
d_call: TRBD1; j_call: TRBJ2-3; v_call: TRBV9; clone_size: .; cdr3_aa: CASSVVGTARDTQYF; cdr3_nt: TGTGCCAGCAGCGTAGTGGGGACAGCCCGTGATACGCAGTATTTT
d_call: TRBD2; j_call: TRBJ2-1; v_call: TRBV24-1; clone_size: .; cdr3_aa: CATSDPLAGVSLHEQFF; cdr3_nt: TGTGCCACCAGTGATCCCTTAGCGGGAGTAAGCCTTCATGAGCAGTTCTTC